The 14 T cell receptor beta chains presented below share a single source sample, sequenced in a study of CD8 T cells in Susac syndrome (dated by TCRdb to between 2018 and 2021). Libraries came from the immunoSEQ multiplex PCR assay. RNA was extracted using the RNeasy kit, and about 0.5 to 1 ug of the RNA was reverse transcribed with random hexamers. TCRdb took the public reads, trimmed them with fastp at Q25, ran MiXCR for clone calling and kept in-frame beta chains. All rows with the same CDR3 protein become a single entry with the most common DNA and genes. The sample table shows approximately 230,000 distinct CDR3 sequences, and about 94% are seen once. The ten biggest clones cover less than 0.075% of the sample. The sample consisted of CD4+ T cells from PBMCs. The receptor source for this set is a human donor with multiple sclerosis.

Details on this clonotype: The junction shows a germline mismatch at one end, possibly a read error. The chain uses TRBV3-1 and TRBJ1-5; D is undetermined. This CDR3 is built from 15 residues. Germline-derived CDR1 and CDR2 are LGHDT and YNNKEL (reference sequence). In nucleotides, the CDR3 is TGTGCCAGCAGCCAAGACCCGACTAGGAATCAGCCCCGGCATTTT. Translating gives CASSQDPTRNQPRHF.

The chain couples TRBV6-1 to TRBJ2-3; 12 bases are a match to TRBD2. J lost 3 bases, V lost 7 bases, and 14 bases had no gene match. There are 18 residues in the CDR3. Germline loops: CDR1 MNHNS, CDR2 SASEGT. The CDR3 reads CASIRRGLAGGLTDTQYF. For the CDR3, the DNA is TGTGCCAGCATCCGGAGAGGTCTAGCGGGGGGGCTGACAGATACGCAGTATTTT.

This chain links TRBV30 with TRBJ1-1; D unresolved. V lost 2 bases, J lost 3 bases, and 7 bases lay in between. The CDR3 is 12 amino acids. Germline loops: CDR1 GTSNPN, CDR2 SVGIG (reference sequence). The CDR3 loop is CAWSTVDTEAFF. The CDR3 DNA follows: TGTGCCTGGAGTACGGTGGACACTGAAGCTTTCTTT.

This rearrangement joins TRBV7-3 to TRBJ2-3; 11 nucleotides match TRBD2. Unmatched junction bases numbered 9, after V lost 5 bases and J lost 8 bases. From germline, CDR1 is SGHTA and CDR2 FQGTGA. This CDR3 comprises 15 residues. The CDR3 protein is CASSPLAGGPSTQYF. DNA of the CDR3: TGTGCCAGCAGCCCTTTAGCGGGAGGGCCGAGTACGCAGTATTTT.

This chain uses TRBV3-1 with TRBJ2-7; 7 bases are a match to TRBD1. The CDR3 length is 14 residues. Germline V CDR1 and CDR2: LGHDT, YNNKEL (reference sequence). J gave up 6 bases and V 4 bases, and 9 bases lay outside the gene matches. CDR3 bases: TGTGCCAGCAGCCCCGGACAGGCGTCGGTCGAGCAGTACGTC. Translating it yields CASSPGQASVEQYV.

Only one count was recorded for this clonotype. V is TRBV5-1 and J is TRBJ1-2; D is possibly TRBD1 (6 bases). The CDR3 runs to 13 residues. With 4 bases removed from V and 4 bases from J, the gap between germline ends came to 11 bases. From germline, CDR1 is SGHRS and CDR2 YFSETQ. CDR3 region: CASSPSDSYGYTF. CDR3 nucleotides: TGCGCCAGCAGCCCATCGGACAGCTATGGCTACACCTTC.

The chain has TRBV12-3 or TRBV12-4 and TRBJ1-1, with 7 bases lining up with TRBD1. With V trimmed by 5 bases and J by 5 bases, 2 bases remained unmatched. The CDR3 totals 12 residues. CDR3 protein: CASSPGGTEAFF. The CDR3 DNA reads TGTGCCAGCAGTCCAGGGGGGACTGAAGCTTTCTTT.

J is TRBJ2-2 and V is TRBV4-2; maybe TRBD1 (6 bases). V was cut by 0 bases and J by 1 base, with 9 bases left in between. The V gene's germline CDR1 is LGHNA and CDR2 YNFKEQ. The CDR3 contains 16 residues. CDR3 coding DNA: TGTGCCAGCAGCCAAGAACAGGGAAGGAACACCGGGGAGCTGTTTTTT. This sequence encodes CASSQEQGRNTGELFF.

This chain uses TRBV6-6 with TRBJ1-4; TRBD1 agrees at 8 bases. The CDR3 covers 15 residues. The germline gives CDR1 MNHNY, CDR2 SVGAGI (reference sequence). V lost 2 bases, J lost 7 bases, and 6 bases stayed unmatched. The DNA for the CDR3 is TGTGCCAGCAGTTACCGCCCGGGGACAGGTGAAAAACTGTTTTTT. Its protein product is CASSYRPGTGEKLFF.

The chain links TRBV5-1 to TRBJ1-1; weak D call: TRBD1 (5 bases). V gave up 4 bases and J gave up 1 base, with 14 bases separating them. The germline V gene encodes CDR1 SGHRS and CDR2 YFSETQ. This CDR3 is 15 amino acids long. In nucleotides, the CDR3 is TGCGCCAGCAGCGCACGCAGGGACCCGAACACTGAAGCTTTCTTT. It translates to CASSARRDPNTEAFF.

The chain recombines TRBV5-1 with TRBJ2-1; 7 bases fit TRBD1. From germline, CDR1 is SGHRS and CDR2 YFSETQ. J was trimmed by 8 bases and V by 3 bases; bases with no gene match: 17. The CDR3 runs 17 residues. In DNA form, the CDR3 reads TGCGCCAGCAGCTCAGACAGGGTTCAGGCCCTTCTGCATGAGCAGTTCTTC. Protein: CASSSDRVQALLHEQFF.

The gene calls are TRBV2 and TRBJ2-5, with 10 bases that match TRBD2. The CDR3 consists of 14 residues. Per the germline V gene, CDR1 is SNHLY and CDR2 is FYNNEI. Losses at the gene ends were 10 bases for V and 5 bases for J; bases not matched to a gene: 10. CDR3 loop: CATELAGLEETQYF. Written as DNA, the CDR3 is TGTGCCACCGAACTAGCGGGGTTGGAGGAGACCCAGTACTTC. The variable domain in full, completed from reference TRBV2 and TRBJ2-5, reads EPEVTQTPSHQVTQMGQEVILRCVPISNHLYFYWYRQILGQKVEFLVSFYNNEISEKSEIFDDQFSVERPDGSNFTLKIRSTKLEDSAMYFCATELAGLEETQYFGPGTRLLVL.

J is TRBJ1-2 and V is TRBV3-1; tentatively, D is TRBD1 (6 bases). CDR3 length: 12 amino acids. Germline V gene data show CDR1 as LGHDT and CDR2 as YNNKEL (reference sequence). Trimming stripped 5 bases from V and 4 bases from J, with 8 bases between. For the CDR3, the DNA is TGTGCCAGCAGCAAGGACAGCTATGGCTACACCTTC. It encodes CASSKDSYGYTF.

The CDR3 is CASSDGGHSGANVLTF. CDR3 nucleotides: TGTGCCAGCAGTGATGGGGGCCACTCTGGGGCCAACGTCCTGACTTTC. The chain uses TRBV25-1 and TRBJ2-6; TRBD1 might be the D (6 bases). The germline V gene encodes CDR1 MGHDK and CDR2 SYGVNS. The CDR3 has 16 amino acids. V dropped 3 bases and J dropped 0 bases, with 9 bases sitting between them. The full variable domain, in which reference TRBV25-1 and TRBJ2-6 provide the parts outside the CDR3, is EADIYQTPRYLVIGTGKKITLECSQTMGHDKMYWYQQDPGMELHLIHYSYGVNSTEKGDLSSESTVSRIRTEHFPLTLESARPSHTSQYLCASSDGGHSGANVLTFGAGSRLTVL.